The present T cell receptor (beta chain) was sequenced within a study of CD8 T cells in Susac syndrome. Random-hexamer reverse transcription was applied to roughly 0.5 to 1 ug RNA. MiXCR, run by TCRdb on the immunoSEQ multiplex PCR reads, gives a single entry per CDR3 protein. The data show about 300,000 distinct CDR3 sequences, around 91% seen once. V lost 7 bases and J lost 9, with 23 bases in between. Germline lookup yields CDR1 GTSNPN and CDR2 SVGIG (reference sequence). CDR3 size: 14 residues. This sequence originates from a human donor with multiple sclerosis. The rearrangement links TRBV30 to TRBJ2-3; a weak D match, TRBD2 (6 bases). The source material was CD8+ T cells from PBMCs. CDR3: CALLLVGGPLTQYF. In DNA form, the CDR3 reads TGTGCCTTACTCCTAGTGGGGGGTCCTTTGACGCAGTATTTT. The full variable domain, in which reference TRBV30 and TRBJ2-3 provide the parts outside the CDR3, is SQTIHQWPATLVQPVGSPLSLECTVEGTSNPNLYWYRQAAGRGLQLLFYSVGIGQISSEVPQNLSASRPQDRQFILSSKKLLLSDSGFYLCALLLVGGPLTQYFGPGTRLTVL.